The source of this TCR beta chain is a study of T cell changes during pregnancy in multiple sclerosis. Clones were read by immunoSEQ multiplex PCR, and TCRdb kept only the in-frame ones, dropping some. There are tens of thousands of clones in the sample; over 75% occur only once, and around 0.85% lies in the top ten. This clone was observed a single time. CDR1 KGHSH and CDR2 LQKENI come from the germline V gene. There are 18 residues in the CDR3. Trimming cost V 2 bases and J 4 bases; bases outside gene matches: 11. The source was peripheral blood, collected before pregnancy. The source is a female donor with multiple sclerosis, enrolled in a pregnancy study. The V gene is TRBV18, the J gene TRBJ1-5, with 10 positions matching TRBD1. CDR3 residues: CASSPFGPGTGDNQPQHF. CDR3 coding DNA: TGTGCCAGCTCACCATTCGGTCCCGGGACAGGGGATAATCAGCCCCAGCATTTT.